This TCR beta chain was identified during a study of human T cells and chemical hapten exposure. This CDR3 has 15 amino acids. Looked up from germline, CDR1 is KGHSH and CDR2 is LQKENI. V was shortened by 1 base and J by 1 base, with 11 bases between the two germline ends. Time point here: healthy volunteer bleed at 6 weeks. The starting material, unfractionated whole blood, was used for total RNA extraction. The study's library attached unique molecular identifiers to single cDNA molecules. In the source study's methods: A typical sample had 95,638 TCRs, with roughly 23,224 to 690,600 overall. Each CDR3 protein is one row after TCRdb ran MiXCR on the RACE reads. What appears here as the V and J calls and clone size reflects TCRdb's work, not the paper's. The sample yields more than 60,000 distinct CDR3 sequences, over 8.5% seen once.

The receptor comes from a male donor in good health. Some clones in this sample may be carry-over from other donors' samples. Sequencing used whole blood. V usage is TRBV18 and J usage is TRBJ2-7; D gene uncertain. The CDR3 DNA follows: TGTGCCAGCTCACCACTGGGCGTCTCTTCCTACGAGCAGTACTTC. Translated: CASSPLGVSSYEQYF.